The next 27 T cell receptor beta chains were all read from a single sample in a study of cytomegalovirus exposure and HLA in healthy donors. Amplification used 60 Vbeta primers and 13 Jbeta primers. Data came from immunoSEQ multiplex PCR; TCRdb stores just in-frame clones and leaves some out. The data show 200,000 or so clones, 60% to 85% seen once. The sequenced sample was PBMCs. Every receptor here comes from a man in his forties in good health and CMV-seronegative.

The V call is TRBV7-9, the J call TRBJ1-2, with no clear D. The germline gives CDR1 SEHNR, CDR2 FQNEAQ (reference sequence). The V gene lost 5 bases and the J gene lost 8 bases, with 18 bases spanning the gap. CDR3 size: 14 residues. The CDR3 DNA reads TGTGCCAGCAGCCGCCAGCGGGGAATTGGGGGCTACACCTTC. Protein: CASSRQRGIGGYTF.

The chain combines TRBV9 with TRBJ1-6; TRBD1 might be the D (5 bases). The CDR3 sequence is 18 residues long. CDR1 is SGDLS and CDR2 is YYNGEE in the germline V gene. V gave up 4 bases and J gave up 1 base, with 18 bases separating them. CDR3 nucleotides: TGTGCCAGCAGCACAGAGGACGTCCGGGGGTCCTATAATTCACCCCTCCACTTT. Translation gives CASSTEDVRGSYNSPLHF.

The chain links TRBV15 to TRBJ2-2, with 12 bases lining up with TRBD1. Germline V gene data show CDR1 as LNHNV and CDR2 as YYDKDF (reference sequence). The CDR3 is 15 residues long. V lost 8 bases to trimming and J lost 4 bases; unmatched junction nucleotides: 5. The CDR3 sequence is CATWDRGRGTGELFF. The CDR3 DNA reads as TGTGCCACCTGGGACAGGGGGCGCGGCACCGGGGAGCTGTTTTTT. The variable domain in full, completed from reference TRBV15 and TRBJ2-2, reads DAMVIQNPRYQVTQFGKPVTLSCSQTLNHNVMYWYQQKSSQAPKLLFHYYDKDFNNEADTPDNFQSRRPNTSFCFLDIRSPGLGDTAMYLCATWDRGRGTGELFFGEGSRLTVL.

The gene calls are TRBV5-4 and TRBJ2-7, with D unclear. V shed 0 bases and J shed 6 bases, with 7 bases lying between them. Per the germline V gene, CDR1 is SGHNT and CDR2 is YYREEE (reference sequence). The CDR3 spans 12 residues. CDR3 residues: CASSLVAAEQYF. The DNA for the CDR3 is TGTGCCAGCAGCTTGGTGGCGGCCGAGCAGTACTTC.

The chain uses TRBV19 and TRBJ2-1; 9 bases are a match to TRBD1. This CDR3 has 12 residues. CDR1 LNHDA and CDR2 SQIVND come from the germline V gene (reference sequence). V was pared by 6 bases and J by 14 bases, with 8 bases of the junction left unmatched. The CDR3 protein is CASRAGTGSKFF. Written as DNA, the CDR3 is TGTGCCAGTAGAGCCGGGACAGGGTCTAAGTTCTTC.

The CDR3 reads CAISPSRGVPPTTDTQYF. The CDR3 nucleotides are TGTGCCATCTCTCCCTCGCGGGGGGTGCCCCCTACCACAGATACGCAGTATTTT. This chain links TRBV10-3 with TRBJ2-3, with TRBD2 matching 8 bases. Per the germline V gene, CDR1 is ENHRY and CDR2 is SYGVKD. V lost 8 bases and J lost 2; bases outside the gene matches: 18. The CDR3 has 18 amino acids.

The chain is built from TRBV15 and TRBJ2-1, with 14 bases lining up with TRBD2. The CDR3 runs to 17 residues. Germline lookup yields CDR1 LNHNV and CDR2 YYDKDF (reference sequence). V lost 4 bases and J lost 3; bases outside the gene matches: 5. Written as DNA, the CDR3 is TGTGCCACCAGCACGCGGGGGACTAGCGGGGGCTACAATGAGCAGTTCTTC. This gives the protein CATSTRGTSGGYNEQFF.

The chain employs TRBV15 and TRBJ1-1; a possible D gene is TRBD1 (6 bases). Germline V lookup: CDR1 LNHNV, CDR2 YYDKDF (reference sequence). Trimming shortened V by 3 bases and J by 0 bases, and 17 bases separated the two germline ends. The CDR3 runs to 17 residues. CDR3 bases: TGTGCCACCAGCAGGACCAGGGGCAGGGAGATGAACACTGAAGCTTTCTTT. Protein product: CATSRTRGREMNTEAFF.

The chain has TRBV18 and TRBJ1-1; D is perhaps TRBD1 (6 bases). The CDR3 is 12 residues long. V gave up 3 bases and J gave up 7 bases, with 9 bases separating them. Germline-derived CDR1 and CDR2 are KGHSH and LQKENI. Here the CDR3 reads CASSPGQFEAFF. CDR3 bases: TGTGCCAGCTCACCCGGACAGTTTGAAGCTTTCTTT.

This clone was found once. The CDR3 reads CASSIAGGMNEQFF. The CDR3 nucleotides read TGTGCCAGTAGTATAGCGGGAGGAATGAATGAGCAGTTCTTC. The gene calls are TRBV19 and TRBJ2-1; 7 bases agree with TRBD2. The CDR3 sequence is 14 residues long. Trimming at V came to 1 base and at J to 7 bases, leaving 4 bases not matched to a gene. Germline V CDR1 and CDR2: LNHDA, SQIVND (reference sequence).

The chain is built from TRBV19 and TRBJ1-1; a possible D gene is TRBD1 (5 bases). Trimming pared 3 bases from V and 1 base from J, leaving 9 bases between. From germline, CDR1 is LNHDA and CDR2 SQIVND (reference sequence). The CDR3 length is 14 residues. CDR3 coding DNA: TGTGCCAGTAGTATGGGGCAGGCGAACACTGAAGCTTTCTTT. Its translation: CASSMGQANTEAFF.

The chain is built from TRBV29-1 and TRBJ2-7; D might be TRBD1 (5 bases). Trimming removed 3 bases at V and 3 bases at J, with 6 bases between. The CDR3 is 11 amino acids. Germline-derived CDR1 and CDR2 are SQVTM and ANQGSEA. CDR3 in DNA: TGCAGCGTTGACAGGGACTACGAGCAGTACTTC. Its protein is CSVDRDYEQYF.

The CDR3 reads CASSLGTGFPDTQYF. Here the CDR3 DNA reads TGTGCCAGCAGCTTAGGGACAGGGTTTCCGGATACGCAGTATTTT. The chain employs TRBV7-3 and TRBJ2-3; 9 bases are shared with TRBD1. V was clipped by 2 bases and J by 6 bases; unmatched bases: 6. The CDR3 runs to 15 residues. In germline, CDR1 is SGHTA, CDR2 FQGTGA.

This clone was picked up one time. The chain joins TRBV7-2 to TRBJ1-1; D gene ambiguous. The CDR3 loop spans 15 amino acids. CDR1 SGHTA and CDR2 FQGNSA come from the germline V gene. The V end was cut by 1 base, the J end by 4 bases, with 13 bases between. The CDR3 DNA follows: TGTGCCAGCAGCTTAGATTTGGCCGGAGTCACTGAAGCTTTCTTT. Translation gives CASSLDLAGVTEAFF. Combining the CDR3 with reference TRBV7-2 and TRBJ1-1 gives the whole variable domain GAGVSQSPSNKVTEKGKDVELRCDPISGHTALYWYRQSLGQGLEFLIYFQGNSAPDKSGLPSDRFSAERTGGSVSTLTIQRTQQEDSAVYLCASSLDLAGVTEAFFGQGTRLTVV.

V usage is TRBV11-2 and J usage is TRBJ2-5, with D tentatively TRBD2 (5 bases). With 1 base removed from V and 11 bases from J, the gap between germline ends came to 11 bases. This CDR3 comprises 12 residues. Germline V CDR1 and CDR2: SGHAT, FQNNGV. CDR3 DNA: TGTGCCAGCAGCTTAGGCGATAGGGAGCAGTACTTC. Residues: CASSLGDREQYF.

The V gene is TRBV30, the J gene TRBJ2-5, with TRBD1 as a possible D gene (5 bases). The end of the DNA aligns better with TRBJ2-7, so the J call may be wrong. CDR1 and CDR2 from the germline V gene are GTSNPN and SVGIG (reference sequence). The CDR3 totals 12 residues. The CDR3 coding sequence is TGTGCCTGGAGTAGGGGATGGTACGAGCAGTACTTC. This gives the protein CAWSRGWYEQYF.

The rearrangement joins TRBV4-2 to TRBJ2-1, with 7 bases matching TRBD2. V dropped 1 base and J dropped 9; count of bases not matched to a gene: 6. The germline V gene has CDR1 LGHNA and CDR2 YNFKEQ. This CDR3 region has 14 residues. The CDR3 DNA sequence: TGTGCCAGCAGCCAAGGGACTAGTCTTAGTGAGCAGTTCTTC. Protein: CASSQGTSLSEQFF.

The chain recombines TRBV10-1 with TRBJ2-7, with TRBD1 matching over 7 bases. Germline V lookup: CDR1 WNHNN, CDR2 SYGVQD (reference sequence). J gave up 0 bases and V 7 bases, and 12 bases lay outside the gene matches. The CDR3 has 16 residues. The CDR3 sequence: CASTPRQGYSSYEQYF. The DNA for the CDR3 is TGCGCCAGCACCCCGAGACAGGGTTACAGCTCCTACGAGCAGTACTTC.

The genes are TRBV7-6 and TRBJ1-3, with 7 bases lining up with TRBD1. The CDR3 consists of 16 residues. CDR1 and CDR2 from the germline V gene are SGHVS and FNYEAQ. V shed 1 base and J 2 bases; nucleotides not matched to a gene: 5. The CDR3: CASSLGVGTAGNTIYF. In DNA form, the CDR3 reads TGTGCCAGCAGCTTAGGGGTGGGGACAGCTGGAAACACCATATATTTT.

The V gene is TRBV4-1, the J gene TRBJ1-2, with 10 nucleotides matching TRBD1. V trimming: 4 bases; J trimming: 4 bases; junction bases outside the gene matches: 12. The length of the CDR3 is 17 residues. The germline V gene has CDR1 MGHRA and CDR2 YSYEKL. This CDR3 reads CASSPSRDRGGVYGYTF. The CDR3 DNA is TGCGCCAGCAGCCCGTCCCGGGACAGGGGAGGCGTCTATGGCTACACCTTC.

This clone was seen a handful of times. The rearrangement links TRBV4-1 to TRBJ2-7; possibly TRBD1 for D (6 bases). V was pared by 0 bases and J by 2 bases, with 8 bases between. Germline V CDR1 and CDR2: MGHRA, YSYEKL. The CDR3 is 14 amino acids. The CDR3 DNA sequence: TGCGCCAGCAGCCAAGAAGGACAGCCCTACGAGCAGTACTTC. This gives the protein CASSQEGQPYEQYF.

This chain connects TRBV30 to TRBJ2-3; 14 bases align to TRBD2. Germline lookup yields CDR1 GTSNPN and CDR2 SVGIG (reference sequence). After removal of 1 base from V and 6 bases from J, the junction contained 6 bases not matched to a gene. The CDR3 contains 16 residues. CDR3 DNA: TGTGCCTGGAGTGGAGGACTAGCGGGAGGAATGGATACGCAGTATTTT. This translates into CAWSGGLAGGMDTQYF.

V gene TRBV5-4 combines with J gene TRBJ2-5; 11 bases match TRBD2. V gave up 2 bases and J gave up 5 bases; unmatched junction bases: 5. Germline-derived CDR1 and CDR2 are SGHNT and YYREEE (reference sequence). This CDR3 is 15 amino acids long. The CDR3 DNA reads as TGTGCCAGCAGCTTTCGTAGCGGGGGGGCGGAGACCCAGTACTTC. Translation gives CASSFRSGGAETQYF.

This clone has only a few counts. The chain is built from TRBV28 and TRBJ2-1; D is uncertain. The CDR3 loop spans 13 amino acids. In germline, CDR1 is MDHEN, CDR2 SYDVKM. Deletions cut 2 bases from V and 5 bases from J, with 7 bases between. The CDR3, as DNA: TGTGCCAGCAGTTTAGGCCACGACAATGAGCAGTTCTTC. This codes for CASSLGHDNEQFF. The whole variable domain, filled in from reference TRBV28 and TRBJ2-1, reads DVKVTQSSRYLVKRTGEKVFLECVQDMDHENMFWYRQDPGLGLRLIYFSYDVKMKEKGDIPEGYSVSREKKERFSLILESASTNQTSMYLCASSLGHDNEQFFGPGTRLTVL.

The chain joins TRBV18 to TRBJ1-1, with D maybe TRBD1 (5 bases). This CDR3 has 15 residues. Trimming left V 3 bases short and J 4 bases short, with 15 bases between. Germline CDR1 reads KGHSH; CDR2 reads LQKENI. CDR3 loop: CASSPGGGVGTEAFF. The CDR3 DNA sequence: TGTGCCAGCTCACCCGGGGGAGGGGTGGGCACTGAAGCTTTCTTT.

The V and J genes are TRBV18 and TRBJ2-3, with 7 positions matching TRBD2. V was clipped by 0 bases and J by 6 bases; unmatched bases: 12. This CDR3 is 17 amino acids long. Per germline, CDR1 KGHSH and CDR2 LQKENI. CDR3 loop: CASSPPGLGGAGDTQYF. DNA of the CDR3: TGTGCCAGCTCACCACCGGGGCTCGGTGGAGCGGGGGATACGCAGTATTTT.

The chain joins TRBV7-9 to TRBJ2-1; tentatively, D is TRBD2 (5 bases). V was cut by 2 bases and J by 8 bases, with 10 bases left in between. CDR3 length: 13 residues. CDR1 SEHNR and CDR2 FQNEAQ come from the germline V gene (reference sequence). The CDR3 DNA reads TGTGCCAGCAGCTTATACGGACTCGATGAGCAGTTCTTC. Protein product: CASSLYGLDEQFF.